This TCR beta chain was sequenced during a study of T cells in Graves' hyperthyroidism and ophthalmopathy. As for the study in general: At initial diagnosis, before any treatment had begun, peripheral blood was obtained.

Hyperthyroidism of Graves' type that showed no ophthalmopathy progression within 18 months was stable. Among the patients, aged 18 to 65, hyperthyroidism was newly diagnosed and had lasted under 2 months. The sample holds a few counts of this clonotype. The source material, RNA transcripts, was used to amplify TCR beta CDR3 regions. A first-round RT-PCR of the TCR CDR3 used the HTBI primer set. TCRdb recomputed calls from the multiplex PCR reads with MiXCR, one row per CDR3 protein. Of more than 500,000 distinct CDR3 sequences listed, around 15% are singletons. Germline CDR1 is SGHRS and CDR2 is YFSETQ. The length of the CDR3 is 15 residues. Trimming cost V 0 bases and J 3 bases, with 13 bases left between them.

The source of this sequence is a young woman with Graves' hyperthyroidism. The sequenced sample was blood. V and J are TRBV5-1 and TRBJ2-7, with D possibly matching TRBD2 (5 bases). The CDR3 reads CASSLAPQGSYEQYF. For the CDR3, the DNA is TGCGCCAGCAGCTTGGCCCCCCAAGGGAGCTACGAGCAGTACTTC.